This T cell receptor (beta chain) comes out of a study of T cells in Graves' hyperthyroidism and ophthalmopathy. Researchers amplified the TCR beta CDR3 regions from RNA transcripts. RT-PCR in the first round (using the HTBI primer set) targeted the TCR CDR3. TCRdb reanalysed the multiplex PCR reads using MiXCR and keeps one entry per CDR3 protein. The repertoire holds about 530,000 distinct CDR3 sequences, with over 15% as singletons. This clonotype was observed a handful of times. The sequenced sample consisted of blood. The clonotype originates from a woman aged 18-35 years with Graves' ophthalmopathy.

CDR3 in DNA: TGTGCCAGTACTCCCCAGGGGGCTTTCGGTGAAGCTTTCTTT. Translating it yields CASTPQGAFGEAFF. V is TRBV19 and J is TRBJ1-1; 8 bases align to TRBD1. Germline V lookup: CDR1 LNHDA, CDR2 SQIVND (reference sequence). V lost 7 bases to trimming and J lost 7 bases; unmatched junction nucleotides: 11. The CDR3 sequence is 14 residues long.